These T cell receptor beta chains were read from a single sample in a study of T cell changes during pregnancy in multiple sclerosis. Generated by immunoSEQ multiplex PCR, the TCRdb table keeps only in-frame clones and is missing some. The data hold some 90,000 clones, with 90% to 95% observed a single time. Here the sequenced sample was peripheral blood, taken after pregnancy. The receptor source for this set is a female donor in good health, enrolled as a control in a pregnancy study. The CDR3 runs from the conserved cysteine through the conserved F or W. A D gene is named only where the DNA matches it firmly. Clone size is given for some rows only: seen once, a few or many times, or a class if the clone is expanded.

j_gene: TRBJ1-5
d_gene: TRBD1
v_gene: TRBV28
abundance: .
CDR3nt: TGTGCCAGCAGTCCTGGACAGGGGGCTAGTCAGCCCCAGCATTTT
CDR3aa: CASSPGQGASQPQHF

j_gene: TRBJ1-2
d_gene: TRBD1
v_gene: TRBV2
abundance: .
CDR3nt: TGTGCCAGCAGTGATAACAGGGGGCTTTATGGCTACACCTTC
CDR3aa: CASSDNRGLYGYTF

j_gene: TRBJ2-2
d_gene: .
v_gene: TRBV19
abundance: .
CDR3nt: TGTGCCAGTAGTATATTACAGGGGAGGACCGGGGAGCTGTTTTTT
CDR3aa: CASSILQGRTGELFF

j_gene: TRBJ2-7
d_gene: TRBD1
v_gene: TRBV4-2
abundance: few
CDR3nt: TGTGCCAGCAGCCAATCAGGGACCCAGGGGGCGACGGGGAAGGCTCGGGAGCAGTACTTC
CDR3aa: CASSQSGTQGATGKAREQYF

j_gene: TRBJ1-2
d_gene: .
v_gene: TRBV7-9
abundance: .
CDR3nt: TGTGCCAGCAGCTTAATCCCGATGAGGGACTCGGATGGCTACACCTTC
CDR3aa: CASSLIPMRDSDGYTF

j_gene: TRBJ1-3
d_gene: .
v_gene: TRBV7-2
abundance: once
CDR3nt: TGTGCCAGCAGCCCCCGGCTGAGGGCTGGAAACACCATATATTTT
CDR3aa: CASSPRLRAGNTIYF

j_gene: TRBJ1-1
d_gene: TRBD1
v_gene: TRBV6-4
abundance: .
CDR3nt: TGTGCCAGCAAGAGGACAGGGTCGAACACTGAAGCTTTCTTT
CDR3aa: CASKRTGSNTEAFF

j_gene: TRBJ1-5
d_gene: TRBD1
v_gene: TRBV29-1
abundance: .
CDR3nt: TGCAGCGTGGGACAGGGGGATCAGCCCCAGCATTTT
CDR3aa: CSVGQGDQPQHF

j_gene: TRBJ1-2
d_gene: TRBD1
v_gene: TRBV5-5
abundance: .
CDR3nt: TGTGCCAGCACCCCGGGGACAGACTATGGCTACACCTTC
CDR3aa: CASTPGTDYGYTF

j_gene: TRBJ1-3
d_gene: TRBD1
v_gene: TRBV18
abundance: .
CDR3nt: TGTGCCAGCTCAGCGGGACAGGGGAGAGGAAACACCATATATTTT
CDR3aa: CASSAGQGRGNTIYF

j_gene: TRBJ2-1
d_gene: .
v_gene: TRBV6-5
abundance: .
CDR3nt: TGTGCCAGCACCCCTGGGGGGTCCCCCTACAATGAGCAGTTCTTC
CDR3aa: CASTPGGSPYNEQFF

j_gene: TRBJ1-5
d_gene: .
v_gene: TRBV7-9
abundance: .
CDR3nt: TGTGCCAGCAGCTTTGAGCCGAATCAGCCCCAGCATTTT
CDR3aa: CASSFEPNQPQHF

j_gene: TRBJ1-1
d_gene: .
v_gene: TRBV7-9
abundance: .
CDR3nt: TGTGCCAGCAGCTTTGGATCAGGGCGGAACACTGAAGCTTTCTTT
CDR3aa: CASSFGSGRNTEAFF

j_gene: TRBJ2-2
d_gene: .
v_gene: TRBV7-3
abundance: .
CDR3nt: TGTGCCAGCAGCTTAACCCCAGGGCCCCGTCTGAACACCGGGGAGCTGTTTTTT
CDR3aa: CASSLTPGPRLNTGELFF

j_gene: TRBJ2-3
d_gene: .
v_gene: TRBV6-6
abundance: .
CDR3nt: TGTGCCAGCATCTACACAGATACGCAGTATTTT
CDR3aa: CASIYTDTQYF

j_gene: TRBJ1-1
d_gene: .
v_gene: TRBV29-1
abundance: .
CDR3nt: TGCAGCGTTGAAGTACGGTCAGGAGGTTCGGCTGAAGCTTTCTTT
CDR3aa: CSVEVRSGGSAEAFF

j_gene: TRBJ2-2
d_gene: TRBD2
v_gene: TRBV4-3
abundance: .
CDR3nt: TGCGCCAGCAGCCTTACTAGCGGGATGAACACCGGGGGGCTGTTTTTT
CDR3aa: CASSLTSGMNTGGLFF

j_gene: TRBJ1-2
d_gene: .
v_gene: TRBV10-3
abundance: .
CDR3nt: TGTGCCGCGGCTAGGGATTTTAGGGGCTATGGCTACACCTTC
CDR3aa: CAAARDFRGYGYTF

j_gene: TRBJ2-2
d_gene: TRBD1
v_gene: TRBV9
abundance: .
CDR3nt: TGTGCCAGCAGCGTAGTTCCCGAGGGGGCGGCCGGGGAGCTGTTTTTT
CDR3aa: CASSVVPEGAAGELFF

j_gene: TRBJ2-2
d_gene: .
v_gene: TRBV5-1
abundance: .
CDR3nt: TGCGCCAGCAGCAAAGACAGAAACACCGGGGAGCTGTTTTTT
CDR3aa: CASSKDRNTGELFF

j_gene: TRBJ1-5
d_gene: TRBD1
v_gene: TRBV7-9
abundance: .
CDR3nt: TGTGCCAGCAGCGGGACAGGGGGCGTCCAGCCCCAGCATTTT
CDR3aa: CASSGTGGVQPQHF

j_gene: TRBJ2-5
d_gene: .
v_gene: TRBV6-5
abundance: .
CDR3nt: TGTGCCAGCAGTTACTCTGTTAGCCGAGAGACCCAGTACTTC
CDR3aa: CASSYSVSRETQYF